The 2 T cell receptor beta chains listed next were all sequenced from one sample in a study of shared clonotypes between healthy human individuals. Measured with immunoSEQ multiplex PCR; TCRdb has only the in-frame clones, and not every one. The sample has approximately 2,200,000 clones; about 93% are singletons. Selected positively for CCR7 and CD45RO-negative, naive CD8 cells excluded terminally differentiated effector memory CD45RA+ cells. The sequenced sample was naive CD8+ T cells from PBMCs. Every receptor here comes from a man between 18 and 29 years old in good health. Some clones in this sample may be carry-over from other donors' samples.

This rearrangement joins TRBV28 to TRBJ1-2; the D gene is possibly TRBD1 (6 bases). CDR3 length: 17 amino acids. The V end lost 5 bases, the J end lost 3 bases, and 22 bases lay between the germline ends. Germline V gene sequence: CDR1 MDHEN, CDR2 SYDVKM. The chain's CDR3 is CASSPFTRRGVDYGYTF. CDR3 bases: TGTGCCAGCAGTCCCTTCACGAGAAGGGGGGTGGACTATGGCTACACCTTC.

DNA for the CDR3: TGCAGCGTTGCCCTTACTAGCGGGGGACTTTCCTACGAGCAGTACTTC. Protein product: CSVALTSGGLSYEQYF. V usage is TRBV29-1 and J usage is TRBJ2-5, with 11 bases lining up with TRBD2. The DNA end is a closer match to TRBJ2-7, so the J assignment may be wrong. This CDR3 comprises 16 residues. Per germline, CDR1 SQVTM and CDR2 ANQGSEA.